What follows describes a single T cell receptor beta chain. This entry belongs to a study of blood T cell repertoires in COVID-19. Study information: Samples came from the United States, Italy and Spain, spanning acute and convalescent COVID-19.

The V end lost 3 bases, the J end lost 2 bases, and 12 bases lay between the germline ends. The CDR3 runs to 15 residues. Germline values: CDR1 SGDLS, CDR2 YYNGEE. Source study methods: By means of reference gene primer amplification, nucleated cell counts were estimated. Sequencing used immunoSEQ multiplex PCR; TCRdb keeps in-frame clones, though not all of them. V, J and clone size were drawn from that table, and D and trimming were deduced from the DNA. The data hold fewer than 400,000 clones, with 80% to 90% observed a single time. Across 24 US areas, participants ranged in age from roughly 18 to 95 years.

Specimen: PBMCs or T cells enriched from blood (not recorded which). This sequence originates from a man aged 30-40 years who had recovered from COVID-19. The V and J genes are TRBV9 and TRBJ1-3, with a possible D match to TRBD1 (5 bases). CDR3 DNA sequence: TGTGCCAGCAGCGAAATGGGGGGTCCTGGAAACACCATATATTTT. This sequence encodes CASSEMGGPGNTIYF.